Presented here are 9 T cell receptor beta chains from one specimen sequenced in a study of blood T cell repertoires in COVID-19. Sequenced by immunoSEQ multiplex PCR; TCRdb stores in-frame clones only, minus some. This sample has some 220,000 clones; over 75% occur once, and the top ten carry 3.5%. The sequencing sample was made of PBMCs or T cells enriched from blood (not recorded which). These receptors came from a woman aged 18-29 years in a cohort exposed to, infected with or recovered from COVID-19 (not recorded which).

This chain uses TRBV3-1 (or the pseudogene TRBV3-2) with TRBJ2-1; D is perhaps TRBD1 (6 bases). Germline CDR1 reads LGHDT; CDR2 reads YNNKEL (reference sequence). The CDR3 sequence is 14 residues long. V lost 4 bases and J 8 bases, leaving 15 bases between the germline ends. The CDR3 region has the DNA TGTGCCAGCAGCCTACTAAGGGGGAGCTATGAGCAGTTCTTC. Amino acid sequence: CASSLLRGSYEQFF.

This sequence joins TRBV19 and TRBJ2-7; the match to TRBD2 covers 13 bases. This CDR3 has 14 amino acids. The germline CDR1 and CDR2 sequences are LNHDA and SQIVND (reference sequence). V shed 10 bases, J shed 8 bases, and the junction held 11 bases outside the gene matches. Here the CDR3 reads CATRSTSGRTKQYF. CDR3 in DNA: TGTGCCACCCGATCGACTAGCGGGAGGACTAAGCAGTACTTC.

J is TRBJ2-7 and V is TRBV12-3 or TRBV12-4, with D possibly TRBD1 on 6 matching bases. The CDR3 spans 13 residues. Trimming pared 5 bases from V and 2 bases from J, leaving 10 bases between. CDR3 sequence reads: CASSIGQTYEQYF. In DNA, the CDR3 is TGTGCCAGCAGTATCGGACAGACCTACGAGCAGTACTTC.

This sequence joins TRBV7-8 and TRBJ1-1; D is undetermined. The CDR3 length is 15 residues. The germline gives CDR1 SGHVS, CDR2 FQNEAQ. V was pared by 5 bases and J by 1 base, with 14 bases between. CDR3 protein: CASSPREGANTEAFF. The CDR3 DNA follows: TGTGCCAGCAGCCCGCGGGAGGGCGCGAACACTGAAGCTTTCTTT.

The chain has TRBV2 and TRBJ1-6, with D hard to call. V was pared by 5 bases and J by 6 bases, with 8 bases between. The CDR3 is made up of 13 amino acids. CDR1 SNHLY and CDR2 FYNNEI come from the germline V gene. CDR3 in amino acids: CASSPTPNSPLHF. In DNA, the CDR3 is TGTGCCAGCAGTCCCACACCTAATTCACCCCTCCACTTT. Complete variable domain (other parts from reference TRBV2 and TRBJ1-6): EPEVTQTPSHQVTQMGQEVILRCVPISNHLYFYWYRQILGQKVEFLVSFYNNEISEKSEIFDDQFSVERPDGSNFTLKIRSTKLEDSAMYFCASSPTPNSPLHFGNGTRLTVT.

This sequence joins TRBV3-1 (or the pseudogene TRBV3-2) and TRBJ2-7; 8 nucleotides align to TRBD2. Germline CDR1 reads LGHDT; CDR2 reads YNNKEL (reference sequence). Trimming at V came to 0 bases and at J to 4 bases, leaving 8 bases not matched to a gene. The CDR3 is 16 residues long. The CDR3 loop is CASSQEGSGSWYEQYF. CDR3 DNA: TGTGCCAGCAGCCAAGAAGGGAGCGGGAGTTGGTACGAGCAGTACTTC.

The CDR3 DNA is TGTGCCAGCAGCTTAATGCTGACTAGCGGGAGTAGCGGGCCTACAAATGAGCAGTTCTTC. Its protein product is CASSLMLTSGSSGPTNEQFF. The genes are TRBV7-3 and TRBJ2-1, with TRBD2 identical over 12 bases. Germline V gives CDR1 SGHTA, CDR2 FQGTGA. This CDR3 region has 20 residues. After removal of 1 base from V and 7 bases from J, the junction contained 17 bases not matched to a gene.

The J gene is TRBJ1-2, the V gene TRBV5-6; no definite D call. Per germline, CDR1 SGHDT and CDR2 YYEEEE. CDR3 length equals 12 residues. V lost 4 bases and J 5 bases, leaving 9 bases between the germline ends. The CDR3 protein is CASSASSYGYTF. CDR3 DNA sequence: TGTGCCAGCAGCGCAAGCTCGTATGGCTACACCTTC. Full variable domain (outside the CDR3, taken from reference TRBV5-6 and TRBJ1-2): DAGVTQSPTHLIKTRGQQVTLRCSPKSGHDTVSWYQQALGQGPQFIFQYYEEEERQRGNFPDRFSGHQFPNYSSELNVNALLLGDSALYLCASSASSYGYTFGSGTRLTVV.

The chain combines TRBV4-2 with TRBJ2-1, with 9 bases fitting TRBD2. The trim removed 0 bases at V and 3 bases at J, leaving 18 bases unmatched. Germline V gives CDR1 LGHNA, CDR2 YNFKEQ. The CDR3 sequence is 21 residues long. The DNA of the CDR3 is TGTGCCAGCAGCCAAGAAGCGCCACGAGTCGGCGGGAGGGTTAACTACAATGAGCAGTTCTTC. It translates to CASSQEAPRVGGRVNYNEQFF.